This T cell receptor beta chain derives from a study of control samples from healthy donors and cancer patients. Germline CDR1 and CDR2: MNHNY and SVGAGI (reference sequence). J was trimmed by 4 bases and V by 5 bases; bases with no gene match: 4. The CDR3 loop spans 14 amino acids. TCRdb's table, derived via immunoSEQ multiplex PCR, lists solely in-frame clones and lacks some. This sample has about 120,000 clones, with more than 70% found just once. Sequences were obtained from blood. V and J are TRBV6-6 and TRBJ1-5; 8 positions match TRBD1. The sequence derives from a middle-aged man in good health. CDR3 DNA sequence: TGTGCCAGCAGTGACAGGGGCAGTAATCAGCCCCAGCATTTT. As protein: CASSDRGSNQPQHF.